The 22 T cell receptor beta chains below all came from one sample that was sequenced in a study of identifying expanded T cells in peripheral blood. TCRdb's table, derived via immunoSEQ multiplex PCR, lists solely in-frame clones and lacks some. The repertoire holds about 91,000 clones, with roughly 88% as singletons. The sequencing sample was made of blood. The receptors were gathered from a person aged 18 to 75 in good health.

The V and J genes are TRBV19 and TRBJ1-4; D unclear. This CDR3 has 15 residues. Germline V lookup: CDR1 LNHDA, CDR2 SQIVND (reference sequence). V was pared by 5 bases and J by 5 bases, with 15 bases between. The CDR3 nucleotides are TGTGCCAGTAGTGTGATCGACCGGGAAAATGAAAAACTGTTTTTT. Amino acid sequence: CASSVIDRENEKLFF.

The chain uses TRBV14 and TRBJ1-2; tentative D call: TRBD1 (5 bases). Trimming removed 0 bases at V and 4 bases at J, with 12 bases between. CDR1 and CDR2 from the germline V gene are SGHDN and FVKESK. The CDR3 is 15 residues long. DNA of the CDR3: TGTGCCAGCAGCCAAGATTACGGGGCTGCCTATGGCTACACCTTC. Protein: CASSQDYGAAYGYTF.

The chain is built from TRBV9 and TRBJ2-1, with D perhaps matching TRBD2 (6 bases). Germline-derived CDR1 and CDR2 are SGDLS and YYNGEE. The CDR3 runs 16 residues. Trimming removed 2 bases at V and 0 bases at J, with 12 bases between. The CDR3 sequence: CASSVGGVSSYNEQFF. CDR3 coding DNA: TGTGCCAGCAGCGTGGGCGGGGTAAGCTCCTACAATGAGCAGTTCTTC.

V is TRBV2 and J is TRBJ2-7; TRBD2 matches at 10 bases. The CDR3 is 20 amino acids. Trimming took 0 bases from V and 5 from J; bases not matched to a gene: 19. Germline CDR1 reads SNHLY; CDR2 reads FYNNEI. The CDR3 nucleotides read TGTGCCAGCAGTGAAGCGCTCCATGGGGTGAGAGCGGGAGGGCCCAACGAGCAGTACTTC. It yields the protein CASSEALHGVRAGGPNEQYF.

V is TRBV2 and J is TRBJ2-5; no firm D call. V was clipped by 8 bases and J by 5 bases, with 12 bases between them. Germline V lookup: CDR1 SNHLY, CDR2 FYNNEI. The CDR3 has 12 residues. In DNA form, the CDR3 reads TGTGCCAGCCGACCGGGTACGGAGACCCAGTACTTC. This translates into CASRPGTETQYF.

The chain combines TRBV4-3 with TRBJ2-1; a weak D match, TRBD2 (5 bases). CDR3 length equals 16 residues. Between the trimmed V and J ends, which lost 5 bases and 2 bases, there was a span of 16 bases. Germline lookup yields CDR1 LGHNA and CDR2 YSLEER. This CDR3 reads CASSAGYGEPYNEQFF. The CDR3, as DNA: TGCGCCAGCAGCGCCGGTTACGGGGAACCCTACAATGAGCAGTTCTTC.

The rearrangement uses TRBV6-1 and TRBJ2-2; unclear D gene. The V end lost 7 bases, the J end lost 7 bases, and 7 bases lay between the germline ends. CDR1 is MNHNS, CDR2 SASEGT, per germline. The CDR3 covers 11 residues. The CDR3 DNA sequence: TGTGCCAGCATCCTCCACGGGGAGCTGTTTTTT. Translation gives CASILHGELFF.

The chain combines TRBV19 with TRBJ2-3; 7 bases line up with TRBD2. The trim removed 6 bases at V and 5 bases at J, leaving 8 bases unmatched. The CDR3 is made up of 14 amino acids. Germline lookup yields CDR1 LNHDA and CDR2 SQIVND (reference sequence). In DNA form, the CDR3 reads TGTGCCAGTAGGGGCGGGAGTGAAATAGATACGCAGTATTTT. This translates into CASRGGSEIDTQYF.

The V gene is TRBV5-1, the J gene TRBJ1-5, with D perhaps TRBD1 (6 bases). Per the germline V gene, CDR1 is SGHRS and CDR2 is YFSETQ. The CDR3 has 15 amino acids. Between the trimmed V and J ends, which lost 0 bases and 2 bases, there was a span of 9 bases. CDR3 region: CASSLEGGGNQPQHF. CDR3 nucleotides: TGCGCCAGCAGCTTGGAAGGGGGAGGCAATCAGCCCCAGCATTTT.

This rearrangement joins TRBV30 to TRBJ1-2; D might be TRBD1 (6 bases). This CDR3 spans 14 amino acids. Per the germline V gene, CDR1 is GTSNPN and CDR2 is SVGIG (reference sequence). With 1 base removed from V and 8 bases from J, the gap between germline ends came to 17 bases. The CDR3 coding sequence is TGTGCCTGGAGTGCAGGTGGGGGGGCGAGGGGCTACACCTTC. Residues: CAWSAGGGARGYTF.

This clone was seen only once. The chain couples TRBV7-3 to TRBJ2-2, with 11 nucleotides matching TRBD2. The germline CDR1 and CDR2 sequences are SGHTA and FQGTGA. The CDR3 sequence is 17 residues long. Germline trimming cut 0 bases from V and 6 bases from J; bases unmatched to any gene: 6. CDR3 sequence: CASSLTPLAGAAGELFF. DNA for the CDR3: TGTGCCAGCAGCTTAACCCCACTAGCGGGAGCTGCCGGGGAGCTGTTTTTT.

The V and J genes are TRBV4-1 and TRBJ2-7; perhaps TRBD1 as D (5 bases). CDR1 and CDR2 (germline): MGHRA, YSYEKL. V was pared by 4 bases and J by 4 bases, with 14 bases between. This CDR3 comprises 14 residues. The CDR3 here is CASSPTSGWYEQYF. The CDR3 DNA is TGCGCCAGCAGCCCAACGTCAGGGTGGTACGAGCAGTACTTC.

The table lists this clone with a few counts. The CDR3 is CASSNLETQYF. The CDR3 DNA is TGTGCCAGCAGCAATTTGGAGACCCAGTACTTC. The chain employs TRBV6-6 and TRBJ2-5; D unresolved. Germline V gene lookup returns CDR1 MNHNY and CDR2 SVGAGI (reference sequence). V was clipped by 6 bases and J by 5 bases, with 7 bases between them. There are 11 residues in the CDR3.

The CDR3 DNA reads TGTGCCAGCAGCGCTGCGACAGGGGGATACGAGCAGTACTTC. It translates to CASSAATGGYEQYF. The rearrangement joins TRBV9 to TRBJ2-7; TRBD1 aligns across 9 bases. The trim removed 3 bases at V and 4 bases at J, leaving 5 bases unmatched. Germline CDR1 reads SGDLS; CDR2 reads YYNGEE. CDR3 size: 14 residues.

This chain uses TRBV7-2 with TRBJ1-5, with D possibly being TRBD1 (5 bases). CDR1 and CDR2 from the germline V gene are SGHTA and FQGNSA. The CDR3 sequence is 15 residues long. V dropped 6 bases and J dropped 1 base, with 13 bases sitting between them. The DNA for the CDR3 is TGTGCCAGCAGTCAGCAGGGTATAAGCAATCAGCCCCAGCATTTT. This sequence encodes CASSQQGISNQPQHF.

Remarks on this clone: The sample has other DNA sequences that encode this CDR3 too. This chain connects TRBV5-1 to TRBJ2-1, with 10 bases lining up with TRBD2. CDR3 length: 15 residues. The germline V gene encodes CDR1 SGHRS and CDR2 YFSETQ. V lost 0 bases, J lost 3 bases, and 0 bases stayed unmatched. The CDR3 loop is CASSLERGGYNEQFF. As DNA, the CDR3 is TGCGCCAGCAGCTTGGAGCGGGGGGGCTACAATGAGCAGTTCTTC.

The chain employs TRBV5-5 and TRBJ2-7, with TRBD2 as a possible D gene (5 bases). Germline V gene data show CDR1 as SGHKS and CDR2 as YYEKEE (reference sequence). The CDR3 loop spans 15 amino acids. V was trimmed by 6 bases and J by 0 bases, leaving 16 bases between them. The DNA of the CDR3 is TGTGCCAGCACCCGAGGGCTGGGTGGCTCCTACGAGCAGTACTTC. Translated, it gives CASTRGLGGSYEQYF. Using reference TRBV5-5 and TRBJ2-7 for the parts outside the CDR3, the full variable domain is DAGVTQSPTHLIKTRGQQVTLRCSPISGHKSVSWYQQVLGQGPQFIFQYYEKEERGRGNFPDRFSARQFPNYSSELNVNALLLGDSALYLCASTRGLGGSYEQYFGPGTRLTVT.

Note on this clone: Relative to the germline gene, one junction end is altered; a read error may explain this. This sequence joins TRBV5-6 and TRBJ2-2; 9 bases line up with TRBD1. The CDR3 is 12 amino acids. CDR1 and CDR2 (germline): SGHDT, YYEEEE. The CDR3 is CASSSPTGGLFF. Written as DNA, the CDR3 is TGTGCCAGCAGCTCCCCGACAGGGGGGCTGTTTTTT.

This clone has a single count. The rearrangement links TRBV2 to TRBJ2-3, with D unresolved. The germline gives CDR1 SNHLY, CDR2 FYNNEI. This CDR3 contains 13 residues. V was cut by 6 bases and J by 1 base, with 8 bases left in between. This CDR3 reads CASRLLGTDTQYF. CDR3 coding DNA: TGTGCCAGCAGGTTGTTGGGCACAGATACGCAGTATTTT. The full variable domain, in which reference TRBV2 and TRBJ2-3 provide the parts outside the CDR3, is EPEVTQTPSHQVTQMGQEVILRCVPISNHLYFYWYRQILGQKVEFLVSFYNNEISEKSEIFDDQFSVERPDGSNFTLKIRSTKLEDSAMYFCASRLLGTDTQYFGPGTRLTVL.

The V and J genes are TRBV5-4 and TRBJ2-5; 12 positions match TRBD1. The CDR3 has 17 residues. J was trimmed by 5 bases and V by 3 bases; bases with no gene match: 11. Germline lookup yields CDR1 SGHNT and CDR2 YYREEE (reference sequence). CDR3 region: CASSSPPGQGAGETQYF. CDR3 bases: TGTGCCAGCAGCTCGCCCCCGGGACAGGGGGCCGGCGAGACCCAGTACTTC.

This rearrangement joins TRBV5-1 to TRBJ1-5, with TRBD1 matching over 10 bases. Germline V gene sequence: CDR1 SGHRS, CDR2 YFSETQ. V lost 4 bases to trimming and J lost 2 bases; unmatched junction nucleotides: 3. The length of the CDR3 is 15 residues. CDR3 region: CASSVTGGGNQPQHF. The CDR3 DNA follows: TGCGCCAGCAGCGTGACAGGGGGCGGCAATCAGCCCCAGCATTTT.

Here the CDR3 DNA reads TGTGCCTGGAGAGGAGGGCGACCTACGCAGTATTTT. Encoded protein: CAWRGGRPTQYF. The rearrangement joins TRBV30 to TRBJ2-3; tentative D call: TRBD2 (6 bases). The CDR3 has 12 residues. CDR1 and CDR2 (germline): GTSNPN, SVGIG (reference sequence). Trimming left V 3 bases short and J 8 bases short, with 12 bases between. The full variable domain, its missing parts supplied by reference TRBV30 and TRBJ2-3, is SQTIHQWPATLVQPVGSPLSLECTVEGTSNPNLYWYRQAAGRGLQLLFYSVGIGQISSEVPQNLSASRPQDRQFILSSKKLLLSDSGFYLCAWRGGRPTQYFGPGTRLTVL.